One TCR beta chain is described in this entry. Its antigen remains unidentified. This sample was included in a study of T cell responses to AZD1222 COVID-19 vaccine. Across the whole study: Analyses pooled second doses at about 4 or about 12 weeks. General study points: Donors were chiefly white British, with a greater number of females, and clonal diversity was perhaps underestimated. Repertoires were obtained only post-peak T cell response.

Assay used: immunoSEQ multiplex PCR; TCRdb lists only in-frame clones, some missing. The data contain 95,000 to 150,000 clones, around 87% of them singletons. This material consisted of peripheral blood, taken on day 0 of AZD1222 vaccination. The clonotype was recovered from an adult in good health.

The CDR3 region has the DNA TGTGCCAGCAGCGACCTTGGGGAGACAGGGGTCTCCGGGACCCAGTACTTC. Translation: CASSDLGETGVSGTQYF. The V gene is TRBV7-9, the J gene TRBJ2-5, with 8 bases fitting TRBD1. The junction had 18 bases not matched to a gene; V was cut back by 5 bases and J by 7 bases. The CDR3 is made up of 17 amino acids. The V gene's germline CDR1 is SEHNR and CDR2 FQNEAQ (reference sequence).